The 18 T cell receptor beta chains listed next were all sequenced from one sample in a study of CD8 T cells in ankylosing spondylitis. A single record per CDR3 protein comes from TCRdb applying MiXCR to the 5' RACE reads. The repertoire holds a few hundred thousand distinct CDR3 sequences, with roughly a quarter as singletons. The sequenced sample consisted of blood, either unsorted or a sorted T cell fraction (not recorded which). The receptor set was obtained from a male donor with ankylosing spondylitis or in good health (not recorded which).

The chain joins TRBV5-5 to TRBJ2-1, with TRBD2 matching 7 bases. V lost 4 bases and J lost 5; bases outside the gene matches: 9. Germline V gene sequence: CDR1 SGHKS, CDR2 YYEKEE (reference sequence). The CDR3 length is 15 residues. The CDR3 region has the DNA TGTGCCAGCAGCCATCCGGGACTACCCGACAATGAGCAGTTCTTC. It translates to CASSHPGLPDNEQFF.

This clonotype was detected ten times or more. V and J are TRBV20-1 and TRBJ1-2; possible D gene TRBD1, 5 bases. The length of the CDR3 is 12 residues. In germline, CDR1 is DFQATT, CDR2 SNEGSKA (reference sequence). Trimming removed 5 bases from V and 5 bases from J, with 12 bases in between. The CDR3 here is CSAEEGTYGYTF. Written as DNA, the CDR3 is TGCAGTGCTGAGGAGGGGACGTATGGCTACACCTTC.

This clonotype has a count of ten or more. This chain uses TRBV12-3 or TRBV12-4 with TRBJ1-5; no clear D. Trimming stripped 1 base from V and 6 bases from J, with 7 bases between. The CDR3 is made up of 13 amino acids. CDR3 nucleotides: TGTGCCAGCAGTTTAGACGGGATTCAGCCCCAGCATTTT. Protein product: CASSLDGIQPQHF.

The chain is built from TRBV13 and TRBJ2-7, with 11 bases that match TRBD1. Germline V gives CDR1 PRHDT, CDR2 FYEKMQ (reference sequence). Losses at the gene ends were 6 bases for V and 3 bases for J; bases not matched to a gene: 4. CDR3 length: 14 amino acids. The CDR3 loop reads CASRKDRGLYEQYF. For the CDR3, the DNA is TGTGCCAGCAGAAAGGACAGGGGGCTCTACGAGCAGTACTTC.

This chain connects TRBV20-1 to TRBJ2-3; D gene ambiguous. Germline assignment: CDR1 DFQATT and CDR2 SNEGSKA (reference sequence). This CDR3 contains 13 residues. Deletions cut 0 bases from V and 2 bases from J, with 6 bases between. In nucleotides, the CDR3 is TGCAGTGCTAGAGATGGTTCCACAGATACGCAGTATTTT. Translation: CSARDGSTDTQYF.

The rearrangement joins TRBV20-1 to TRBJ2-2; 8 bases fit TRBD2. The CDR3 has 12 residues. The V gene's germline CDR1 is DFQATT and CDR2 SNEGSKA (reference sequence). Written as DNA, the CDR3 is TGCAGCCATAGCGGGGACTCCGGGGAGCTGTTTTTT. It is translated as CSHSGDSGELFF.

This clonotype has a count of ten or more. This chain uses TRBV3-1 with TRBJ2-4; D might be TRBD1 (6 bases). The CDR3 is 15 amino acids. The V and J ends lost 4 bases and 0 bases respectively, with 10 bases between them. CDR1 LGHDT and CDR2 YNNKEL come from the germline V gene (reference sequence). The DNA for the CDR3 is TGTGCCAGCAGCCGGACAGCACTAGCCAAAAACATTCAGTACTTC. Its translation is CASSRTALAKNIQYF.

The chain uses TRBV20-1 and TRBJ1-5; D is ambiguous. The germline V and J ends were trimmed by 0 bases and 3 bases, with 12 bases remaining between them. This CDR3 is built from 15 residues. Germline V CDR1 and CDR2: DFQATT, SNEGSKA (reference sequence). The CDR3: CSARDGRSFNQPQHF. The CDR3 DNA follows: TGCAGTGCTAGAGACGGACGGAGTTTCAATCAGCCCCAGCATTTT.

The rearrangement uses TRBV12-3 or TRBV12-4 and TRBJ2-2; 12 bases align to TRBD2. V shed 5 bases and J 5 bases; nucleotides not matched to a gene: 9. This CDR3 is built from 17 residues. The CDR3 region is CASSPASGGAGTGELFF. DNA for the CDR3: TGTGCCAGCAGTCCGGCTAGCGGGGGGGCCGGGACCGGGGAGCTGTTTTTT.

Only a few counts were recorded for this clonotype. This sequence joins TRBV7-9 and TRBJ1-3; D might be TRBD1 (5 bases). Germline CDR1 reads SEHNR; CDR2 reads FQNEAQ (reference sequence). Trimming shortened V by 5 bases and J by 0 bases, and 17 bases separated the two germline ends. The CDR3 consists of 17 residues. In nucleotides, the CDR3 is TGTGCCAGCAGCCAACTGACCGGGACCGCCTCTGGAAACACCATATATTTT. This translates into CASSQLTGTASGNTIYF.

Turning to this clonotype: A much larger clonotype is one base distant, so this may be a read error. The chain employs TRBV25-1 and TRBJ2-5; D remains ambiguous. This CDR3 region has 15 residues. Trimming removed 8 bases at V and 1 base at J, with 17 bases between. Looked up from germline, CDR1 is MGHDK and CDR2 is SYGVNS. The CDR3 nucleotides read TGTGCCAGCGGTACGCCTGCACCCACCCAAGAGACCCAGTACTTC. This sequence encodes CASGTPAPTQETQYF. The entire variable domain, with the rest obtained from reference TRBV25-1 and TRBJ2-5, is as follows: EADIYQTPRYLVIGTGKKITLECSQTMGHDKMYWYQQDPGMELHLIHYSYGVNSTEKGDLSSESTVSRIRTEHFPLTLESARPSHTSQYLCASGTPAPTQETQYFGPGTRLLVL.

This clonotype appeared many times. The chain carries TRBV7-3 and TRBJ2-2; 12 bases agree with TRBD2. Germline lookup yields CDR1 SGHTA and CDR2 FQGTGA. CDR3 length: 15 residues. J lost 7 bases, V lost 5 bases, and 5 bases had no gene match. DNA of the CDR3: TGTGCCAGCAGCCACCTAGCGGGGGGGTTCGGGGAGCTGTTTTTT. It specifies CASSHLAGGFGELFF. The whole variable domain, remainder taken from reference TRBV7-3 and TRBJ2-2, is GAGVSQTPSNKVTEKGKYVELRCDPISGHTALYWYRQSLGQGPEFLIYFQGTGAADDSGLPNDRFFAVRPEGSVSTLKIQRTERGDSAVYLCASSHLAGGFGELFFGEGSRLTVL.

The V gene is TRBV12-3 or TRBV12-4, the J gene TRBJ2-2, with no clear D. The CDR3 spans 17 residues. The V and J ends lost 6 bases and 2 bases respectively, with 19 bases between them. CDR3 region: CASSTRRLTPNTGELFF. CDR3 DNA: TGTGCCAGCAGCACCCGGCGGTTAACCCCCAACACCGGGGAGCTGTTTTTT.

V and J are TRBV7-3 and TRBJ2-3; TRBD1 matches at 10 bases. CDR1 and CDR2 (germline): SGHTA, FQGTGA. The J segment lost 5 bases and the V segment lost 5 bases, leaving 10 bases of the junction unmatched. The CDR3 spans 16 residues. CDR3 sequence reads: CASSTAGTGVQDTQYF. The CDR3 coding sequence is TGTGCCAGCAGCACAGCCGGGACAGGGGTTCAAGATACGCAGTATTTT.

There are many counts of this clonotype. This chain links TRBV12-3 or TRBV12-4 with TRBJ2-2; TRBD2 matches at 8 bases. This CDR3 contains 16 residues. V was pared by 1 base and J by 2 bases, with 3 bases of the junction left unmatched. The CDR3 protein is CASSLVRGGNTGELFF. In DNA, the CDR3 is TGTGCCAGCAGTTTAGTTCGGGGGGGCAACACCGGGGAGCTGTTTTTT.

The chain recombines TRBV27 with TRBJ1-2; a weak D match, TRBD1 (6 bases). From germline, CDR1 is MNHEY and CDR2 SMNVEV (reference sequence). This CDR3 has 15 amino acids. With 1 base removed from V and 5 bases from J, the gap between germline ends came to 14 bases. The CDR3 region is CASSLLGGREYGYTF. DNA of the CDR3: TGTGCCAGCAGTTTATTGGGGGGCAGAGAGTATGGCTACACCTTC.

A few counts support this clonotype. V is TRBV6-5 and J is TRBJ2-7, with a possible D match to TRBD1 (7 bases). The V end lost 2 bases, the J end lost 3 bases, and 11 bases lay between the germline ends. The length of the CDR3 is 14 residues. Germline V CDR1 and CDR2: MNHEY, SVGAGI. CDR3 amino acids: CASSYAQGGYEQYF. CDR3 DNA sequence: TGTGCCAGCAGTTACGCCCAGGGGGGCTACGAGCAGTACTTC.

This clonotype occurred many times. This chain links TRBV4-1 with TRBJ2-3; 8 positions agree with TRBD1. CDR1 and CDR2 from the germline V gene are MGHRA and YSYEKL. The CDR3 is 17 amino acids. The V segment lost 3 bases and the J segment 2 bases; nucleotides outside the gene matches: 10. CDR3 amino acids: CASSQALRQGATDTQYF. CDR3 coding DNA: TGCGCCAGCAGCCAGGCTCTCCGGCAGGGGGCCACAGATACGCAGTATTTT.